Listed below are T cell receptor beta chains from one sample, sequenced in a study of regulatory T cells in long-lasting Graves disease. Each CDR3 protein gets one entry after TCRdb re-called the multiplex PCR reads with MiXCR. Of 500,000 to 700,000 distinct CDR3 sequences in the sample, around 30% were seen once. Source: peripheral blood mononuclear cells (PBMCs), taken when the disease was refractory, from a patient treated with antithyroid drugs. All receptors derive from a female donor with Graves disease. Each CDR3 is given with its conserved first and last residue. The D gene is left open where the match is weak.

j_gene: TRBJ1-2
d_gene: TRBD1
v_gene: TRBV20-1
CDR3aa: CSAGGDSSLYGYTF

j_gene: TRBJ1-6
d_gene: -
v_gene: TRBV6-5
CDR3aa: CASSYGAGQTGNSPLHF

j_gene: TRBJ1-5
d_gene: TRBD1
v_gene: TRBV6-1
CDR3aa: CASSNPNRGTNQPQHF

j_gene: TRBJ2-5
d_gene: -
v_gene: TRBV12-5
CDR3aa: CASGQQIRDRQETQYF

j_gene: TRBJ1-4
d_gene: -
v_gene: TRBV13
CDR3aa: CASSHRVNEKLFF

j_gene: TRBJ1-1
d_gene: TRBD1
v_gene: TRBV27
CDR3aa: CASSLEHRGSEAFF

j_gene: TRBJ2-7
d_gene: TRBD1
v_gene: TRBV7-9
CDR3aa: CASSAVTGGWNEQYF

j_gene: TRBJ2-5
d_gene: TRBD1
v_gene: TRBV11-2
CDR3aa: CASSLMTGGSERQETQYF

j_gene: TRBJ2-3
d_gene: TRBD2
v_gene: TRBV6-4
CDR3aa: CASSDGLAGDTQYF

j_gene: TRBJ1-5
d_gene: -
v_gene: TRBV12-3/TRBV12-4
CDR3aa: CASSLDSNQPQHF

j_gene: TRBJ2-7
d_gene: TRBD1
v_gene: TRBV18
CDR3aa: CASSPTQGGSEQYF

j_gene: TRBJ1-2
d_gene: TRBD1
v_gene: TRBV20-1
CDR3aa: CSARQGPNYGYTF

j_gene: TRBJ1-1
d_gene: -
v_gene: TRBV3-1
CDR3aa: CASSQDARGTEAFF

j_gene: TRBJ2-2
d_gene: -
v_gene: TRBV6-5
CDR3aa: CASSYSLQGWDTRELFF

j_gene: TRBJ1-2
d_gene: -
v_gene: TRBV27
CDR3aa: CASSLLASRGYTF

j_gene: TRBJ2-7
d_gene: -
v_gene: TRBV3-1
CDR3aa: CASSRWGSSEQYF

j_gene: TRBJ2-2
d_gene: -
v_gene: TRBV10-3
CDR3aa: CAISGQYSGELFF

j_gene: TRBJ1-6
d_gene: -
v_gene: TRBV20-1
CDR3aa: CSARPGTNNSPLHF

j_gene: TRBJ1-2
d_gene: -
v_gene: TRBV6-1
CDR3aa: CASSRDPLGYTF

j_gene: TRBJ1-1
d_gene: -
v_gene: TRBV5-1
CDR3aa: CASSLLVGGTEAFF

j_gene: TRBJ2-7
d_gene: -
v_gene: TRBV11-2
CDR3aa: CASSLVLAESYEQYF

j_gene: TRBJ1-1
d_gene: -
v_gene: TRBV7-6
CDR3aa: CASSSPRTFSGGAFF

j_gene: TRBJ1-2
d_gene: -
v_gene: TRBV10-3
CDR3aa: CAISAGANYGYTF

j_gene: TRBJ1-2
d_gene: -
v_gene: TRBV7-9
CDR3aa: CASSSSRVIGDGYTF

j_gene: TRBJ1-6
d_gene: -
v_gene: TRBV11-2
CDR3aa: CASRSGISGFNSPLHF

j_gene: TRBJ1-2
d_gene: TRBD1
v_gene: TRBV28
CDR3aa: CASSRTGVYGYTF

j_gene: TRBJ1-4
d_gene: -
v_gene: TRBV30
CDR3aa: CAWRDHGASNEKLFF

j_gene: TRBJ1-4
d_gene: TRBD1
v_gene: TRBV12-3/TRBV12-4
CDR3aa: CASSLGTGAGEKLFF

j_gene: TRBJ2-5
d_gene: -
v_gene: TRBV2
CDR3aa: CASSGAGQETQYF

j_gene: TRBJ2-4
d_gene: -
v_gene: TRBV4-2
CDR3aa: CASSPPTGAKNIQYF

j_gene: TRBJ2-5
d_gene: TRBD2
v_gene: TRBV7-3
CDR3aa: CASSQAPGLADKETQYF

j_gene: TRBJ1-1
d_gene: TRBD1
v_gene: TRBV12-3/TRBV12-4
CDR3aa: CASKQGARNTEAFF

j_gene: TRBJ2-4
d_gene: -
v_gene: TRBV3-1
CDR3aa: CASSQDPPKNIQYF

j_gene: TRBJ2-7
d_gene: TRBD1
v_gene: TRBV25-1
CDR3aa: CASSAIRTGVYEQYF

j_gene: TRBJ1-4
d_gene: TRBD1
v_gene: TRBV7-9
CDR3aa: CASSRNRGQQFF

j_gene: TRBJ1-2
d_gene: -
v_gene: TRBV29-1
CDR3aa: CSTWTANYGYTF

j_gene: TRBJ1-1
d_gene: -
v_gene: TRBV10-1
CDR3aa: CASSESKGNTEAFF

j_gene: TRBJ1-2
d_gene: -
v_gene: TRBV19
CDR3aa: CASSPVSRPYYGYTF

j_gene: TRBJ1-6
d_gene: TRBD1
v_gene: TRBV10-3
CDR3aa: CAISDPGQGLSPLHF

j_gene: TRBJ1-2
d_gene: -
v_gene: TRBV29-1
CDR3aa: CSVEDAQPNYGYTF